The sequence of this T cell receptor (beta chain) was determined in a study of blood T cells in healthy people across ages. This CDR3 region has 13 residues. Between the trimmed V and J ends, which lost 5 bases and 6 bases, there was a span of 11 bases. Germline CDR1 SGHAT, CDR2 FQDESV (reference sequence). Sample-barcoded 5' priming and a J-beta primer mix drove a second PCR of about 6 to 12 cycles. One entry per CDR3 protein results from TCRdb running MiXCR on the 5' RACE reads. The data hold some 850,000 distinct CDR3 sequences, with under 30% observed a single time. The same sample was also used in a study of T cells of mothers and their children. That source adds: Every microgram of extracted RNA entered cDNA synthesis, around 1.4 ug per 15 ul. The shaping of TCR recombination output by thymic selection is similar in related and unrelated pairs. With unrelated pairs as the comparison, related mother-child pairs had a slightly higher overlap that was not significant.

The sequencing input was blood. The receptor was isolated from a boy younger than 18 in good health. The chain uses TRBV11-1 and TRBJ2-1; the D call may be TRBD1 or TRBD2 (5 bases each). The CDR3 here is CASSLGPINEQFF. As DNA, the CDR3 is TGTGCCAGCAGCCTGGGACCCATCAATGAGCAGTTCTTC.